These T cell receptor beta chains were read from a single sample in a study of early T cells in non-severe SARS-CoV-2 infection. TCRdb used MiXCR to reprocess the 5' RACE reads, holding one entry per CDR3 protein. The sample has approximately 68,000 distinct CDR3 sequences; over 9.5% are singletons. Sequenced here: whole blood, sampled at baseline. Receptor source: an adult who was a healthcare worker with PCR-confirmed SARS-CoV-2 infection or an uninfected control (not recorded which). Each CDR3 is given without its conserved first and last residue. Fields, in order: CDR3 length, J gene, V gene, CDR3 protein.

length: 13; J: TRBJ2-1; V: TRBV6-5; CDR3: ASRLAGGPHNEQF
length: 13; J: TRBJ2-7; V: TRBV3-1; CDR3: ASSLLGGAVYEQY
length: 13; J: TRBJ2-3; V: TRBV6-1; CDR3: ASSKGTPSTDTQY
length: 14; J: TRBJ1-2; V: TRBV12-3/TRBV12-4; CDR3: ASSLYPLYSNYGYT
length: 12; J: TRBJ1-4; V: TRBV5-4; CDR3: ASSLGATNEKLF
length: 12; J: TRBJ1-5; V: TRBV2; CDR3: ASSGGLTNQPQH
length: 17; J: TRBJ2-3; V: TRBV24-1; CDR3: ATSDTSDQRGGLPDTQY
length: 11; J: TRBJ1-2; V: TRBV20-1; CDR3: SASPTANYGYT
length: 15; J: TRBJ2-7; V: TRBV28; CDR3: ASSSHPAGGRSYEQY
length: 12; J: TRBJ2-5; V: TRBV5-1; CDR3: ASSSSGAQETQY
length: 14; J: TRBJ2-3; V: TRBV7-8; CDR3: ASSPWGTASTDTQY
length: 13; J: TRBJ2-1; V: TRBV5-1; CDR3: ASSLAISGYNEQF
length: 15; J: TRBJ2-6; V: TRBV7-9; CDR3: ASNRRQGAGGANVLT
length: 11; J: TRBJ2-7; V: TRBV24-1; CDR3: ATSETGVYEQY
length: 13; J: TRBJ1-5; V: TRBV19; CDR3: ASRADRGLNQPQH
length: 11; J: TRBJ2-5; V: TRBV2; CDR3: ASSQNTQETQY
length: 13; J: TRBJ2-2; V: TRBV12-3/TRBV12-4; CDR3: ASNLQGSSTGELF
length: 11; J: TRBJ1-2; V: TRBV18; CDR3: ASSRNPGDGYT
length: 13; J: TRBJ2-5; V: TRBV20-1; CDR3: SPRGDGVYGETQY
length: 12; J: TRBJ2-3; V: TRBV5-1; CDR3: ASSFSGLPDTQY
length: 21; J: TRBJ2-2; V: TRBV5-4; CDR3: ASSLAYTWTEADYFTNTGELF
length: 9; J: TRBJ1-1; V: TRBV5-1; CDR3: ASSLEQEAF
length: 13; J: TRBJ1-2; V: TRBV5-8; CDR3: ASSLGASGLRGYT
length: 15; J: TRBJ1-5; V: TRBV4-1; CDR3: ASSQVNPGEGNQPQH
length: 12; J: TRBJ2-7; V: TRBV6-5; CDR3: ASSNRGGYYEQY
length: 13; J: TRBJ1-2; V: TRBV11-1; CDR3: ASSLGQGGFHGYT
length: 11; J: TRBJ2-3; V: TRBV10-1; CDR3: ASSESGTDTQY